A selection of T cell receptor beta chains follows, all from one sample in a study of metastatic and nonmetastatic thyroid tumors. TCRdb used MiXCR to call clones anew from the PCR reads. The repertoire includes under 50,000 clones, about 20% of them detected once, and 3% to 4% sits in the top ten. Input material: blood. The origin of the receptors is a male donor with papillary thyroid cancer or a benign thyroid nodule (not recorded which). Some clones in this sample may be carry-over from other donors' samples. CDR3s include the opening cysteine and the closing phenylalanine or tryptophan. The D gene is left open where the match is weak. The size field is filled for only some rows; it gives once, few, many or a size class.

V gene	clone size	D gene	J gene	CDR3 protein	CDR3 DNA
TRBV2	few	TRBD2	TRBJ2-1	CASSGGGGRGNEQFF	TGTGCCAGCAGTGGGGGGGGCGGGAGGGGAAATGAGCAGTTCTTC
TRBV6-1	few	NA	TRBJ2-2	CASSEALAGAWGLFF	TGTGCCAGCAGTGAAGCGCTCGCGGGGGCATGGGGGCTGTTTTTT
TRBV6-1	NA	NA	TRBJ2-2	CTSGEAFSGELFF	TGTACCAGCGGTGAGGCGTTCTCCGGGGAGCTGTTTTTT
TRBV7-9	NA	NA	TRBJ2-2	CASPPMTPNTGELFF	TGTGCCAGCCCCCCCATGACCCCGAACACCGGGGAGCTGTTTTTT
TRBV5-1	medium-sized	TRBD2	TRBJ2-7	CASSLVVSLAAGSLQQYF	TGCGCCAGCAGCTTGGTGGTCAGTTTAGCAGCGGGATCCTTACAGCAGTACTTC
TRBV5-6	few	NA	TRBJ2-7	CASSLWSLHEQYF	TGTGCCAGCAGCTTGTGGTCTCTCCACGAGCAGTACTTC
TRBV7-8	once	TRBD1	TRBJ1-2	CASSLYRTGENYGYTF	TGTGCCAGCAGCTTATACAGGACAGGGGAAAACTATGGCTACACCTTC
TRBV6-4	many	NA	TRBJ1-1	CASSREPMTEAFF	TGTGCCAGCAGCAGGGAACCGATGACTGAAGCTTTCTTT
TRBV4-1	medium-sized	NA	TRBJ1-4	CASSQVGAREKLFF	TGCGCCAGCAGCCAAGTGGGGGCGCGCGAAAAACTGTTTTTT
TRBV20-1	many	TRBD1	TRBJ2-2	CSAQRQGANTGELFF	TGCAGTGCTCAACGACAGGGGGCGAACACCGGGGAGCTGTTTTTT
TRBV9	many	TRBD2	TRBJ2-1	CASSVGPGTRGNEQFF	TGTGCCAGCAGCGTAGGTCCCGGGACTAGGGGCAATGAGCAGTTCTTC
TRBV27	NA	NA	TRBJ2-7	CASSPRGSRSYEQYF	TGTGCCAGCAGTCCGAGGGGGTCGCGCTCCTACGAGCAGTACTTC
TRBV19	NA	NA	TRBJ1-1	CASIRWIKAFF	TGTGCCAGTATTCGGTGGATTAAAGCTTTCTTT
TRBV7-6	NA	NA	TRBJ2-7	CASSPGQGGFEQYF	TGTGCCAGCAGTCCGGGGCAGGGTGGGTTCGAGCAGTACTTC
TRBV28	many	NA	TRBJ1-1	CASIERVRGNPEAFF	TGTGCCAGCATCGAAAGAGTTCGGGGAAACCCTGAAGCTTTCTTT
TRBV28	few	NA	TRBJ1-1	CASSLEQAVNTEAFF	TGTGCCAGCAGTCTGGAACAAGCTGTGAACACTGAAGCTTTCTTT
TRBV18	few	NA	TRBJ2-3	CASSPRLLGADTQYF	TGTGCCAGCTCACCGCGGCTACTAGGGGCAGATACGCAGTATTTT
TRBV4-2	NA	TRBD2	TRBJ2-3	CASSQDKAGGLGGLLDTQYF	TGTGCCAGCAGCCAAGATAAAGCGGGGGGGCTTGGAGGTCTTCTAGATACGCAGTATTTT
TRBV27	many	NA	TRBJ1-1	CASSLSMNTEAFF	TGTGCCAGCAGTCTATCCATGAACACTGAAGCTTTCTTT
TRBV14	many	TRBD2	TRBJ2-1	CASSRGLAGNEQFF	TGTGCCAGCAGCCGCGGACTAGCGGGCAATGAGCAGTTCTTC
TRBV10-3	many	NA	TRBJ2-3	CAISESKSLDTQYF	TGTGCCATCAGTGAGTCGAAATCCCTTGATACGCAGTATTTT
TRBV6-1	many	TRBD1	TRBJ1-1	CASIGTGGANTEAFF	TGTGCCAGCATCGGGACAGGGGGCGCTAACACTGAAGCTTTCTTT
TRBV6-2/TRBV6-3	few	TRBD1	TRBJ1-5	CASSYQPGQGARGQPQHF	TGTGCCAGCAGTTACCAACCGGGACAGGGGGCAAGGGGTCAGCCCCAGCATTTT
TRBV7-8	NA	TRBD2	TRBJ2-7	CASSLAGVVYEQYF	TGTGCCAGTAGCTTGGCGGGAGTGGTTTACGAGCAGTACTTC
TRBV6-2/TRBV6-3	NA	NA	TRBJ2-1	CASTSLRGVYYEQFF	TGTGCCAGCACCTCTCTGAGGGGCGTTTACTATGAGCAGTTCTTC
TRBV5-6	many	TRBD1	TRBJ1-1	CASSLGDRDGSEAFF	TGTGCCAGCAGCTTGGGGGACAGGGATGGCAGTGAAGCTTTCTTT
TRBV6-1	many	NA	TRBJ2-6	CASGGESVLTF	TGTGCCAGCGGAGGTGAAAGCGTCCTGACTTTC
TRBV5-1	NA	TRBD1	TRBJ2-7	CASSLFRDSSYEQYF	TGCGCCAGCAGCTTGTTCCGGGACAGTTCCTACGAGCAGTACTTC
TRBV5-5	NA	NA	TRBJ1-4	CASSLWGREAEKLFF	TGTGCCAGCAGCTTGTGGGGCAGGGAGGCTGAAAAACTGTTTTTT
TRBV10-3	many	NA	TRBJ2-7	CAISEAGYEQYF	TGTGCCATCAGTGAGGCAGGATACGAGCAGTACTTC
TRBV15	NA	TRBD2	TRBJ2-5	CATGVIAGETQYF	TGTGCCACCGGAGTAATAGCGGGGGAGACCCAGTACTTC
TRBV3-1	many	NA	TRBJ1-3	CASSQGSSGNTIYF	TGTGCCAGCAGCCAAGGGTCCTCGGGAAACACCATATATTTT
TRBV28	few	NA	TRBJ1-2	CASSSSMGTITYCYTF	TGTGCCAGCAGTTCTTCCATGGGGACAATCACCTATTGCTACACCTTC
TRBV5-6	NA	TRBD1	TRBJ2-3	CASSLYGTGDTDTQYF	TGTGCCAGCAGCTTGTACGGGACAGGGGACACAGATACGCAGTATTTT
TRBV6-5	many	NA	TRBJ1-3	CASSYSMGGFSGNTIYF	TGTGCCAGCAGTTACTCGATGGGGGGCTTCTCTGGAAACACCATATATTTT
TRBV5-5	NA	TRBD2	TRBJ2-1	CASSGSSGYNEQFF	TGTGCCAGCAGCGGGAGTAGCGGGTACAATGAGCAGTTCTTC
TRBV27	many	NA	TRBJ1-2	CASSLSSQGYGYTF	TGTGCCAGCAGTTTATCGAGCCAGGGCTATGGCTACACCTTC
TRBV6-5	few	TRBD1	TRBJ1-2	CASSYWGQGISYTF	TGTGCCAGCAGTTACTGGGGACAGGGGATCAGCTACACCTTC
TRBV2	many	NA	TRBJ1-6	CASSENLNSPLHF	TGTGCCAGCAGCGAAAATCTAAATTCACCCCTCCACTTT
TRBV30	NA	NA	TRBJ2-5	CVWTIFGGSETQYF	TGTGTCTGGACAATCTTTGGGGGATCAGAGACCCAGTACTTC
TRBV5-6	many	NA	TRBJ1-3	CASSLGLRSLYF	TGTGCCAGCAGCTTGGGGTTAAGGTCTCTATATTTT
TRBV6-2/TRBV6-3	NA	TRBD2	TRBJ2-1	CASSYGGGRRNEQFF	TGTGCCAGCAGTTACGGTGGCGGGAGGCGCAATGAGCAGTTCTTC
TRBV5-1	many	TRBD1	TRBJ2-7	CASSSRDRDSRYEQYF	TGCGCCAGCAGCTCCCGGGACAGGGATTCTCGCTACGAGCAGTACTTC
TRBV3-1	few	NA	TRBJ2-1	CASSQVQVQADNEQFF	TGTGCCAGCAGCCAAGTGCAGGTACAGGCGGACAATGAGCAGTTCTTC
TRBV9	NA	NA	TRBJ1-2	CASSVGRENYGYTF	TGTGCCAGCAGCGTAGGACGGGAAAACTATGGATACACCTTC
TRBV12-3/TRBV12-4	many	NA	TRBJ1-2	CASSLTATANYGYTF	TGTGCCAGCAGTCTTACAGCCACCGCTAACTATGGCTACACCTTC
TRBV27	few	TRBD2	TRBJ2-1	CASSPIAGGDHEQFF	TGTGCCAGCAGTCCAATAGCGGGAGGGGACCATGAGCAGTTCTTC
TRBV7-2	once	TRBD1	TRBJ1-5	CASSCTGDQPQHF	TGTGCCAGCAGCTGTACAGGGGATCAGCCCCAGCATTTT
TRBV10-2	many	TRBD2	TRBJ2-3	CASTSSGGTQYF	TGCGCCAGCACGTCGAGCGGGGGTACGCAGTATTTT
TRBV19	many	NA	TRBJ1-3	CASSTDSGNTIYF	TGTGCCAGTAGTACGGATAGCGGGAACACCATATATTTT
TRBV20-1	medium-sized	TRBD1	TRBJ2-5	CSGGSGTGPGGTQYF	TGCAGCGGTGGGTCCGGGACAGGGCCCGGGGGGACCCAGTACTTC
TRBV20-1	NA	NA	TRBJ2-3	CSAREAGDTQYF	TGCAGTGCTAGAGAGGCGGGAGATACGCAGTATTTT
TRBV20-1	many	TRBD2	TRBJ2-1	CSASPGLAGEQFF	TGCAGTGCTAGCCCGGGACTAGCGGGGGAGCAGTTCTTC
TRBV24-1	few	NA	TRBJ2-2	CATSDPRAWTTGELFF	TGTGCCACCAGTGACCCCCGGGCATGGACTACCGGGGAGCTGTTTTTT
TRBV16	many	TRBD1	TRBJ1-6	CASSPEATGSNSPLHF	TGTGCCAGCAGCCCCGAAGCGACAGGGTCAAATTCACCCCTCCACTTT
TRBV27	medium-sized	NA	TRBJ2-7	CASSLSTVISSYEQYF	TGTGCCAGCAGTTTATCCACAGTGATTAGCTCCTACGAGCAGTACTTC
TRBV4-3	few	TRBD2	TRBJ2-7	CASSQASGRSYEQYF	TGCGCCAGCAGCCAAGCTAGCGGGAGGTCCTACGAGCAGTACTTC